Listed below are T cell receptor beta chains from one sample, sequenced in a study of cytomegalovirus exposure and HLA in healthy donors. The protocol was immunoSEQ multiplex PCR, while the TCRdb copy is restricted to in-frame clones and leaves out a portion. The sample has about 210,000 clones, 85% seen once; the top ten hold roughly 0.26%. Material for sequencing was PBMCs. The receptors derive from a girl aged 2-10 years in good health and CMV-seronegative. Each CDR3 is given with its conserved first and last residue. D genes are given only for firm matches. The size of a clone is reported for some rows only, either as once, few or many, or as a class for expanded clones.

j_call,v_call,clone_size,d_call,cdr3_aa,cdr3_nt
TRBJ1-4,TRBV5-4,-,TRBD1,CASSRGGTGTNEKLFF,TGTGCCAGCAGTAGGGGCGGGACAGGGACTAATGAAAAACTGTTTTTT
TRBJ1-5,TRBV19,-,-,CASSMAANQPQHF,TGTGCCAGTAGTATGGCCGCCAATCAGCCCCAGCATTTT
TRBJ1-2,TRBV5-5,-,-,CASSWAGGEYGYTF,TGTGCCAGCAGCTGGGCCGGGGGGGAATATGGCTACACCTTC
TRBJ2-7,TRBV2,few,-,CASYRDKAWEQYF,TGTGCCAGCTACCGGGACAAAGCGTGGGAGCAGTACTTC
TRBJ2-7,TRBV27,-,-,CASSYGALGEQYF,TGTGCCAGCAGTTATGGGGCGTTGGGCGAGCAGTACTTC
TRBJ2-2,TRBV5-5,-,TRBD2,CASSHLAGGTGELFF,TGTGCCAGCAGTCACCTAGCGGGAGGCACCGGGGAGCTGTTTTTT
TRBJ1-1,TRBV4-1,once,-,CASSQDGGVFRTGAFF,TGCGCCAGCAGCCAAGACGGGGGGGTCTTCCGAACGGGAGCTTTCTTT
TRBJ2-7,TRBV27,-,TRBD1,CASRDRATYEQYF,TGTGCCAGCCGGGACAGGGCAACCTACGAGCAGTACTTC
TRBJ1-5,TRBV7-8,-,-,CASSLTSGSSQPQHF,TGTGCCAGCAGCCTGACCTCAGGTTCCTCTCAGCCCCAGCATTTT
TRBJ2-7,TRBV7-2,-,TRBD2,CASSLVNSGGYEQYF,TGTGCCAGCAGCTTAGTAAACTCGGGGGGATACGAGCAGTACTTC
TRBJ2-7,TRBV7-6,-,TRBD1,CASSPRQGFSYEQYF,TGTGCCAGCAGCCCAAGACAGGGGTTCTCCTACGAGCAGTACTTC